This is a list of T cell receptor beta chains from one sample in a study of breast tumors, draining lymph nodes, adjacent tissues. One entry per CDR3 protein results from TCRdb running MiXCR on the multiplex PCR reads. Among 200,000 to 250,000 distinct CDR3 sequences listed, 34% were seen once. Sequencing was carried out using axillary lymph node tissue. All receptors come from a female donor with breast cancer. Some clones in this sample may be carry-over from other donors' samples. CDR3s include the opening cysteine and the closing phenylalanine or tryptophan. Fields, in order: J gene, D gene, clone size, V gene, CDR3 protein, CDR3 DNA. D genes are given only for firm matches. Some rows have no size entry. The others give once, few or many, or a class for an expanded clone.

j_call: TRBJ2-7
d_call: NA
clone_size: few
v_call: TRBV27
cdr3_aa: CASSLGDLSYEQYF
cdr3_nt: TGTGCCAGCAGTCTGGGGGACCTCTCCTACGAGCAGTACTTC

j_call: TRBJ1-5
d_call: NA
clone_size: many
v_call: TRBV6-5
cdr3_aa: CASSYSPYQPQHF
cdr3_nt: TGTGCCAGCAGTTACTCACCCTATCAGCCCCAGCATTTT

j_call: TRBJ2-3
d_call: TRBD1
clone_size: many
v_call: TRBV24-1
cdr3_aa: CATSHRGKDTQYF
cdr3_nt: TGTGCCACCAGTCACAGGGGTAAGGATACGCAGTATTTT

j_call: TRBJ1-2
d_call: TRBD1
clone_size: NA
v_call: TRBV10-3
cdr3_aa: CASGQGAGYTF
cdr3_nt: TGTGCCAGCGGACAGGGGGCTGGCTACACCTTC

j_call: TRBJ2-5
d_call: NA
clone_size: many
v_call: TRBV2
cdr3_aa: CASKTLETQYF
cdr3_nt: TGTGCCAGCAAGACGCTGGAGACCCAGTACTTC

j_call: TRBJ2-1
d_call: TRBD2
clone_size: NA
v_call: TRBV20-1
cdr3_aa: CSARSGGYYNEQFF
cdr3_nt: TGCAGTGCTAGGAGCGGGGGGTACTACAATGAGCAGTTCTTC

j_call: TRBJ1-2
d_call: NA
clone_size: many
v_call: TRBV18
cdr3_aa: CASSPPIPRDYGYTF
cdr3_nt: TGTGCCAGCTCACCACCGATACCGAGGGACTATGGCTACACCTTC

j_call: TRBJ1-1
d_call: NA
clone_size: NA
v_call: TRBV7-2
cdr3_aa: CASSFGFTEAFF
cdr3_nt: TGTGCCAGCAGCTTTGGTTTCACTGAAGCTTTCTTT

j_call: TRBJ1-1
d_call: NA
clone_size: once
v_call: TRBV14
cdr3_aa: CASSPWGGTEAFF
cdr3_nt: TGTGCCAGCAGCCCCTGGGGGGGGACTGAAGCTTTCTTT

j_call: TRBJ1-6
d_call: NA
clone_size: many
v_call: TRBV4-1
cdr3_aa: CASSHVRATGSPLHF
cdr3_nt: TGCGCCAGCAGCCATGTCCGGGCCACGGGTTCACCCCTCCACTTT

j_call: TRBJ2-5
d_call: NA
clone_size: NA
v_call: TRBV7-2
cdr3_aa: CASSANGGQETQYF
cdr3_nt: TGTGCCAGCAGCGCAAACGGGGGCCAAGAGACCCAGTACTTC

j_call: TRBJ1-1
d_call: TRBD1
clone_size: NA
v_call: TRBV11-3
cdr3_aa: CASRPTGQMNTEAFF
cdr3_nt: TGTGCCAGCAGGCCCACGGGACAGATGAACACTGAAGCTTTCTTT

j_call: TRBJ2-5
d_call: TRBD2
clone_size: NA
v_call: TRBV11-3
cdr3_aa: CASGPGLAAVETQYF
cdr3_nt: TGTGCCAGCGGCCCGGGACTAGCGGCGGTGGAGACCCAGTACTTC

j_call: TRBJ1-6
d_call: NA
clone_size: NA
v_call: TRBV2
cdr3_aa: CASSVNADNSPLHF
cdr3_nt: TGTGCCAGCAGTGTTAACGCAGATAATTCACCCCTCCACTTT

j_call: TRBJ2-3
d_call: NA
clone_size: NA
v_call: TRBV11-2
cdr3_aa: CASSLTPGAIDTDTQYF
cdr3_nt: TGTGCCAGCAGCTTAACTCCCGGAGCGATAGACACAGATACGCAGTATTTT

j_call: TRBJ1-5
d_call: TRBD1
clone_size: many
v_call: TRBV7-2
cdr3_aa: CASSLGSQGGNQPQHF
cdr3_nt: TGTGCCAGCAGCTTAGGATCGCAGGGGGGAAATCAGCCCCAGCATTTT

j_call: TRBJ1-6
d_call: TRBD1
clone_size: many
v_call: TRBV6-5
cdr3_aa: CASSYTTGGYNSPLHF
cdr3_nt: TGTGCCAGCAGTTACACAACAGGGGGCTATAATTCACCCCTCCACTTT

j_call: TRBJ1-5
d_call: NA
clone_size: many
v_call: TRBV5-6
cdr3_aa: CASSQGLYSNQPQHF
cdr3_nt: TGTGCCAGCAGCCAGGGGTTGTATAGCAATCAGCCCCAGCATTTT

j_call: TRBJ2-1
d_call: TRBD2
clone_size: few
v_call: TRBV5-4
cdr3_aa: CASSSGLAPNEQFF
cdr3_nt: TGTGCCAGCAGTTCTGGACTAGCTCCCAATGAGCAGTTCTTC

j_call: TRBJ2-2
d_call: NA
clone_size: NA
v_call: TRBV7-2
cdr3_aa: CASSLAPGPMNTGELFF
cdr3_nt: TGTGCCAGCAGCTTAGCTCCGGGACCAATGAACACCGGGGAGCTGTTTTTT

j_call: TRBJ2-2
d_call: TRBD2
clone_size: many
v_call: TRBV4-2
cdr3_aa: CASSQRSGSGTGELFF
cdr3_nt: TGTGCCAGCAGCCAGCGGAGCGGGAGCGGCACCGGGGAGCTGTTTTTT

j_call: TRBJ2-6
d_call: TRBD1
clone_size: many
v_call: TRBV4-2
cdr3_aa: CASSDRGGPGANVLTF
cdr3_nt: TGTGCCAGCAGCGACAGGGGGGGACCTGGGGCCAACGTCCTGACTTTC

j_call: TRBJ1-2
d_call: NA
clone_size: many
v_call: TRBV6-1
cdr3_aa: CASSEAHPTNYGYTF
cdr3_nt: TGTGCCAGCAGTGAAGCACATCCAACTAACTATGGCTACACCTTC

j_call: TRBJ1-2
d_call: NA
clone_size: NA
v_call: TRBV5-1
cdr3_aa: CASSLEVLGGYTF
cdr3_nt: TGCGCCAGCAGCTTGGAAGTCCTCGGGGGCTACACCTTC

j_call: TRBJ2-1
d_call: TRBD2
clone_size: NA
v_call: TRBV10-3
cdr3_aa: CAISSGTSGRASEQFF
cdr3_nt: TGTGCCATCAGTTCTGGGACTAGCGGGAGGGCAAGTGAGCAGTTCTTC

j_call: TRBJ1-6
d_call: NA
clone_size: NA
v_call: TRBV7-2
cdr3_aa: CASSHSRDSPLHF
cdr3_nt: TGTGCCAGCAGCCATTCCAGGGATTCACCCCTCCACTTT

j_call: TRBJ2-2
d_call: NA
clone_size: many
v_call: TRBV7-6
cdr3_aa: CASSSQGGANTGELFF
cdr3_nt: TGTGCCAGCAGCTCTCAAGGGGGAGCGAACACCGGGGAGCTGTTTTTT

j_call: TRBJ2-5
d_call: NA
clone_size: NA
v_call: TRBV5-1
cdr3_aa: CASRPGQQEETQYF
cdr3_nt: TGCGCCAGCAGGCCTGGACAGCAGGAAGAGACCCAGTACTTC

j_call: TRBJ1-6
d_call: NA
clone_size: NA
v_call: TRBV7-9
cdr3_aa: CASSYGGTGSHSPLHF
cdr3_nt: TGTGCCAGCAGCTATGGTGGAACAGGGTCTCATTCACCCCTCCACTTT

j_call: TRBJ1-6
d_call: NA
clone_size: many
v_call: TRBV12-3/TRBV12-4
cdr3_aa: CASRSTGTRDSPLHF
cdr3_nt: TGTGCCAGCAGGTCAACCGGGACCCGGGATTCACCCCTCCACTTT

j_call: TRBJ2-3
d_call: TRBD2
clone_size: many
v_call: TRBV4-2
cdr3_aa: CASSQETSGTSADTQYF
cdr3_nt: TGTGCCAGCAGCCAAGAGACTAGCGGGACTAGCGCAGATACGCAGTATTTT